This entry lists 22 T cell receptor beta chains sequenced from one sample in a study of radiation and T cells in renal cell carcinoma. Time point defined: blood 4 weeks post-SBRT, at nephrectomy. Documented treatment: 15 Gy SBRT to primary tumor, nephrectomy 4 weeks later. Clones were sequenced by immunoSEQ multiplex PCR, and TCRdb holds only the in-frame ones, with some missing. The sample comprises tens of thousands of clones, approximately 86% of which are singletons, and around 9.4% rests with the top ten. This specimen was blood, taken from a patient whose treatment included radiotherapy and nephrectomy. These receptors all stem from a man between 45 and 60 years old with renal cell carcinoma.

This clone was detected once. V and J are TRBV19 and TRBJ2-3; tentative D call: TRBD2 (6 bases). Trimming pared 5 bases from V and 2 bases from J, leaving 14 bases between. Looked up from germline, CDR1 is LNHDA and CDR2 is SQIVND (reference sequence). The CDR3 covers 15 residues. The CDR3 is CASSPGVADTDTQYF. The CDR3 nucleotides are TGTGCCAGTAGTCCGGGGGTTGCTGACACAGATACGCAGTATTTT.

The chain has TRBV27 and TRBJ2-6; D gene uncertain. CDR1 is MNHEY and CDR2 is SMNVEV in the germline V gene (reference sequence). V lost 1 base to trimming and J lost 2 bases, with 6 bases between them. This CDR3 spans 15 amino acids. CDR3 protein: CASSLWMTGANVLTF. DNA for the CDR3: TGTGCCAGCAGTTTATGGATGACTGGGGCCAACGTCCTGACTTTC.

On this clone itself: This sample also contains other DNA sequences that code for the same CDR3. The chain recombines TRBV6-5 with TRBJ1-1; D unclear. Germline-derived CDR1 and CDR2 are MNHEY and SVGAGI. Trimming removed 0 bases from V and 0 bases from J, with 8 bases in between. This CDR3 has 15 amino acids. CDR3 sequence reads: CASSYSVNLNTEAFF. Written as DNA, the CDR3 is TGTGCCAGCAGTTACTCGGTGAATTTGAACACTGAAGCTTTCTTT.

The V call is TRBV28, the J call TRBJ1-2; D remains unclear. V was clipped by 6 bases and J by 5 bases, with 13 bases between them. The length of the CDR3 is 13 residues. Looked up from germline, CDR1 is MDHEN and CDR2 is SYDVKM. Here the CDR3 reads CASRPQRTYGYTF. CDR3 sequence (DNA): TGTGCCAGCAGACCACAGAGGACTTATGGCTACACCTTC.

There are a few counts of this clone. The chain combines TRBV5-4 with TRBJ2-1; 7 bases agree with TRBD1. Germline loops: CDR1 SGHNT, CDR2 YYREEE (reference sequence). The V and J ends lost 4 bases and 0 bases, in that order; junction bases with no gene match: 7. The CDR3 consists of 16 residues. The CDR3 coding sequence is TGTGCCAGCAGCCAGAGACAGGGTAGCTCCTACAATGAGCAGTTCTTC. Translated: CASSQRQGSSYNEQFF. The full variable domain, its missing parts supplied by reference TRBV5-4 and TRBJ2-1, is ETGVTQSPTHLIKTRGQQVTLRCSSQSGHNTVSWYQQALGQGPQFIFQYYREEENGRGNFPPRFSGLQFPNYSSELNVNALELDDSALYLCASSQRQGSSYNEQFFGPGTRLTVL.

Here the CDR3 reads CASSTQGAQEQYF. As DNA, the CDR3 is TGTGCCAGTAGTACACAGGGGGCGCAGGAGCAGTACTTC. The V call is TRBV19, the J call TRBJ2-7; 9 bases are shared with TRBD1. Germline loops: CDR1 LNHDA, CDR2 SQIVND (reference sequence). The junction had 5 bases not matched to a gene; V was cut back by 4 bases and J by 7 bases. The CDR3 runs to 13 residues.

This chain joins TRBV6-1 and TRBJ2-1; tentative D call: TRBD1 (5 bases). The germline V and J ends were trimmed by 0 bases and 7 bases, with 13 bases remaining between them. This CDR3 spans 15 amino acids. From germline, CDR1 is MNHNS and CDR2 SASEGT. CDR3 bases: TGTGCCAGCAGTGAAGCCAGGGCTAAGGTAAATGAGCAGTTCTTC. This sequence encodes CASSEARAKVNEQFF.

J is TRBJ1-1 and V is TRBV4-1, with 9 bases aligning to TRBD1. The CDR3 has 19 amino acids. Unmatched junction bases numbered 11, after V lost 0 bases and J lost 0 bases. Germline CDR1 reads MGHRA; CDR2 reads YSYEKL. The CDR3 DNA is TGCGCCAGCAGCCAAGAGACCTTGGACAGGGGATACATGAACACTGAAGCTTTCTTT. It translates to CASSQETLDRGYMNTEAFF.

This clone was observed a single time. The chain couples TRBV6-1 to TRBJ1-1; perhaps TRBD1 as D (6 bases). The CDR3 contains 13 residues. Germline values: CDR1 MNHNS, CDR2 SASEGT. Trimming removed 1 base at V and 5 bases at J, with 8 bases between. The CDR3 region is CASSEEGGTEAFF. CDR3 nucleotides: TGTGCCAGCAGTGAAGAGGGGGGGACTGAAGCTTTCTTT.

The CDR3 bases are TGTGCCACCAGCAGTTGGGACCGGATGGGGCTTGGCTACACCTTC. Its translation: CATSSWDRMGLGYTF. The gene calls are TRBV15 and TRBJ1-2; tentative D call: TRBD1 (5 bases). There are 15 residues in the CDR3. Germline CDR1 LNHNV, CDR2 YYDKDF (reference sequence). The ends were cut back, 3 bases at V and 7 bases at J, with 18 bases in the middle.

The chain carries TRBV18 and TRBJ1-4; 7 nucleotides match TRBD1. Germline V gene lookup returns CDR1 KGHSH and CDR2 LQKENI. The CDR3 sequence is 15 residues long. V lost 5 bases and J lost 3; bases outside the gene matches: 6. CDR3 amino acids: CASSTRGQPNEKLFF. The CDR3 nucleotides read TGTGCCAGCTCAACCCGGGGACAGCCTAATGAAAAACTGTTTTTT.

The gene calls are TRBV7-9 and TRBJ2-7, with D possibly matching TRBD2 (6 bases). V gave up 4 bases and J gave up 5 bases, with 15 bases separating them. The CDR3 consists of 14 residues. Germline CDR1 SEHNR, CDR2 FQNEAQ (reference sequence). CDR3: CASSYGGPSNEQYF. CDR3 nucleotide sequence: TGTGCCAGCAGCTACGGGGGACCGTCCAACGAGCAGTACTTC. The full variable domain, with the rest looked up from reference TRBV7-9 and TRBJ2-7, is DTGVSQNPRHKITKRGQNVTFRCDPISEHNRLYWYRQTLGQGPEFLTYFQNEAQLEKSRLLSDRFSAERPKGSFSTLEIQRTEQGDSAMYLCASSYGGPSNEQYFGPGTRLTVT.

The V gene is TRBV18, the J gene TRBJ2-2; 8 bases agree with TRBD1. From germline, CDR1 is KGHSH and CDR2 LQKENI. V dropped 1 base and J dropped 1; count of bases not matched to a gene: 5. This CDR3 comprises 17 residues. For the CDR3, the DNA is TGTGCCAGCTCACCACGGGCGGGACAGGTGAACACCGGGGAGCTGTTTTTT. It encodes CASSPRAGQVNTGELFF.

The genes are TRBV19 and TRBJ2-1, with D hard to call. The germline CDR1 and CDR2 sequences are LNHDA and SQIVND (reference sequence). Trimming took off 5 bases at V and 4 bases at J, with 9 bases between the two ends. The CDR3 is made up of 13 amino acids. CDR3 residues: CASSPGRYNEQFF. As DNA, the CDR3 is TGTGCCAGTAGTCCGGGCCGTTACAATGAGCAGTTCTTC.

This clone appeared once. The chain recombines TRBV15 with TRBJ2-4; 9 positions match TRBD2. From germline, CDR1 is LNHNV and CDR2 YYDKDF (reference sequence). With V trimmed by 5 bases and J by 1 base, 6 bases remained unmatched. CDR3 length: 16 amino acids. The CDR3 is CATSRGGDYAKNIQYF. CDR3 nucleotide sequence: TGTGCCACCAGCCGCGGGGGGGATTATGCCAAAAACATTCAGTACTTC.

The rearrangement uses TRBV5-1 and TRBJ2-3; perhaps TRBD2 as D (6 bases). The CDR3 covers 14 residues. The germline gives CDR1 SGHRS, CDR2 YFSETQ. Trimming removed 2 bases from V and 6 bases from J, with 13 bases in between. The DNA for the CDR3 is TGCGCCAGCAGCTTCAGCGGGCCAGCCGATACGCAGTATTTT. Residues: CASSFSGPADTQYF. The full variable domain, completed using reference TRBV5-1 and TRBJ2-3, is KAGVTQTPRYLIKTRGQQVTLSCSPISGHRSVSWYQQTPGQGLQFLFEYFSETQRNKGNFPGRFSGRQFSNSRSEMNVSTLELGDSALYLCASSFSGPADTQYFGPGTRLTVL.

V gene TRBV2 combines with J gene TRBJ2-2; D possibly matches TRBD1 or TRBD2 (5 bases each). This CDR3 is built from 14 residues. From germline, CDR1 is SNHLY and CDR2 FYNNEI. Trimming left V 9 bases short and J 0 bases short, with 11 bases between. CDR3: CARKGPTNTGELFF. In nucleotides, the CDR3 is TGTGCCAGAAAGGGACCAACGAACACCGGGGAGCTGTTTTTT. Drawing the rest from reference TRBV2 and TRBJ2-2, the complete variable domain is EPEVTQTPSHQVTQMGQEVILRCVPISNHLYFYWYRQILGQKVEFLVSFYNNEISEKSEIFDDQFSVERPDGSNFTLKIRSTKLEDSAMYFCARKGPTNTGELFFGEGSRLTVL.

This clone has more than one count but fewer than ten. The rearrangement uses TRBV19 and TRBJ1-5; 10 bases are shared with TRBD1. This CDR3 region has 18 residues. V dropped 1 base and J dropped 2; count of bases not matched to a gene: 8. Germline loops: CDR1 LNHDA, CDR2 SQIVND (reference sequence). Here the CDR3 DNA reads TGTGCCAGTAGTATAGGTCGAAGGACAGGGGGACGCAATCAGCCCCAGCATTTT. Its protein is CASSIGRRTGGRNQPQHF.

The gene calls are TRBV30 and TRBJ2-2; D remains ambiguous. Germline loops: CDR1 GTSNPN, CDR2 SVGIG (reference sequence). This CDR3 region has 15 residues. Between the trimmed V and J ends, which lost 0 bases and 1 base, there was a span of 9 bases. The CDR3: CAWSVGIQNTGELFF. DNA for the CDR3: TGTGCCTGGAGTGTTGGGATTCAGAACACCGGGGAGCTGTTTTTT.

The chain uses TRBV6-6 and TRBJ2-7; D remains ambiguous. The CDR3 runs 14 residues. The V and J ends lost 7 bases and 6 bases respectively, with 19 bases between them. Per germline, CDR1 MNHNY and CDR2 SVGAGI (reference sequence). The CDR3 coding sequence is TGTGCCAGCACTTCTACTCGGGCCGGGTCCGAGCAGTACTTC. Translation: CASTSTRAGSEQYF.

The V and J genes are TRBV12-5 and TRBJ2-1, with D possibly matching TRBD1 (5 bases). V shed 6 bases and J shed 6 bases, with 15 bases lying between them. Germline CDR1 LGHNT, CDR2 FRNRAP. The CDR3 sequence is 14 residues long. The chain's CDR3 is CASGSGYGVNEQFF. DNA for the CDR3: TGTGCTAGTGGATCAGGGTATGGTGTCAATGAGCAGTTCTTC.

As for this clone: The junction shows a germline mismatch at one end, possibly a read error. The chain links TRBV2 to TRBJ1-1, with D perhaps TRBD1 (5 bases). The CDR3 is 12 amino acids. Per germline, CDR1 SNHLY and CDR2 FYNNEI. The CDR3 nucleotides are TGTGCCAGCAGCTATACCGGGACGGAGATAGACTTT. Protein sequence: CASSYTGTEIDF.